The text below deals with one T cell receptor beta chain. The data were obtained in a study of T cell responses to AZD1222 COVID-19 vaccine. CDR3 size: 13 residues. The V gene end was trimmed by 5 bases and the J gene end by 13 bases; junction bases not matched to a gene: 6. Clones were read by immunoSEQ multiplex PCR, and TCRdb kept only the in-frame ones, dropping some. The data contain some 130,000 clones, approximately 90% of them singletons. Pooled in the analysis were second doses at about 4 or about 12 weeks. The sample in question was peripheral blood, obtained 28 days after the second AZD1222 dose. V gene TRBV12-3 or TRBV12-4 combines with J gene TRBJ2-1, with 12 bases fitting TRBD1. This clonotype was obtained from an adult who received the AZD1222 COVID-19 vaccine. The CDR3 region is CASSGTGGPRQFF. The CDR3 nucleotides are TGTGCCAGCAGTGGGACAGGGGGCCCCCGACAGTTCTTC.